This entry describes one T cell receptor (beta chain). The antigen is unknown. 13 Jbeta primers and 60 Vbeta primers were used for the PCR. TCRdb keeps only in-frame clones here, not all; method: immunoSEQ multiplex PCR. The table records some 190,000 clones, around 83% of them present only once. Looked up from germline, CDR1 is LNHNV and CDR2 is YYDKDF (reference sequence). Trimming cost V 0 bases and J 8 bases; bases outside gene matches: 7. CDR3 length: 17 amino acids. These data come from a study of cytomegalovirus exposure and HLA in healthy donors. Overall study results and limits: In a later analysis, common viral pathogens appeared linked to several of the most significant clusters. It was in a later analysis that TCR association rates were seen to vary by HLA locus, highest for DRB1 and lowest for HLA-C. In presence/absence analyses, roughly uniform sequencing depth across donors was assumed.

Donors sampled were nominally healthy, though unrecorded immune exposures were likely. The material sequenced was PBMCs. The chain recombines TRBV15 with TRBJ1-4; 12 bases agree with TRBD1. The source of this sequence is a man aged 35 to 55 in good health and CMV-seropositive. CDR3 sequence reads: CATSREFAGTGGEKLFF. In nucleotides, the CDR3 is TGTGCCACCAGCAGAGAGTTTGCGGGGACAGGGGGCGAAAAACTGTTTTTT.